This entry features one T cell receptor beta chain sequence. The data were taken from a study of blood T cell repertoires in COVID-19. Study overall: The origin of the acute and convalescent COVID-19 samples was the United States, Italy and Spain. T cells, B-cell-depleted T cells, or PBMCs supplied cDNA or gDNA.

In the original workflow: Amplification from reference gene primers served as the basis for estimated nucleated cell counts. Repertoires were generated with immunoSEQ multiplex PCR, while TCRdb's copy carries only in-frame clones and drops some. V and J calls and clone size are those listed in that table; D and trimming were worked out from the DNA. The table includes about 170,000 clones, approximately 91% detected once. Looked up from germline, CDR1 is MNHEY and CDR2 is SMNVEV (reference sequence). Trimming removed 5 bases from V and 2 bases from J; junction bases left unmatched: 2. The CDR3 extends over 13 amino acids.

The J gene is TRBJ1-2, the V gene TRBV27; 7 nucleotides agree with TRBD1. The TCR was taken from a man aged 18 to 30 with COVID-19, enrolled during active disease. The sample consisted of peripheral blood. CDR3 DNA: TGTGCCAGCAGTATGACAGGGAACTATGGCTACACCTTC. It specifies CASSMTGNYGYTF.